The text below deals with one TCR beta chain. Libraries were prepared by immunoSEQ multiplex PCR; TCRdb keeps only in-frame clonotypes and omits some of them. Of about 24,000 clones detected, around nine tenths appear once; the ten largest clones hold roughly 28%. The sample belongs to a study of blood T cell repertoires in COVID-19. With 0 bases removed from V and 7 bases from J, the gap between germline ends came to 18 bases. Germline values: CDR1 MGHRA, CDR2 YSYEKL. The CDR3 is made up of 17 amino acids. The TCR originated in a man between 65 and 85 years old with COVID-19, enrolled during active disease. The genes are TRBV4-1 and TRBJ2-2; D might be TRBD1 (7 bases). The sample taken for sequencing was peripheral blood. In DNA form, the CDR3 reads TGCGCCAGCAGCCAAGAGAGAGGAGGGGGCATAATCGGGGAGCTGTTTTTT. Translating gives CASSQERGGGIIGELFF.